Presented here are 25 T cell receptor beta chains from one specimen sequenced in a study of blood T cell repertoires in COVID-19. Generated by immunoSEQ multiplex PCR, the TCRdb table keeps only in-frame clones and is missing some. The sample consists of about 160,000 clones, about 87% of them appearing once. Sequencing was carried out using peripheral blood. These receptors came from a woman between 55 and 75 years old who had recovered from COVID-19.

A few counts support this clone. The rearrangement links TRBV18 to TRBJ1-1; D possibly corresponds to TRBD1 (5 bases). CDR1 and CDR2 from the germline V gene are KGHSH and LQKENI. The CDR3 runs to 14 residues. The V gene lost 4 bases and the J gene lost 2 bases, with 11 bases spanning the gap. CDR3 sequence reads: CASSQGLENTEAFF. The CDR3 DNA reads TGTGCCAGCTCACAGGGGTTAGAAAACACTGAAGCTTTCTTT.

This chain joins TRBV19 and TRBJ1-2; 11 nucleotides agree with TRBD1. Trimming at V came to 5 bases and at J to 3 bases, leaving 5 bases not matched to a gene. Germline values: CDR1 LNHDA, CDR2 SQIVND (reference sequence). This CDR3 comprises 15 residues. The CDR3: CASSGRDRGDYGYTF. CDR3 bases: TGTGCCAGTAGTGGCCGGGACAGGGGGGACTATGGCTACACCTTC.

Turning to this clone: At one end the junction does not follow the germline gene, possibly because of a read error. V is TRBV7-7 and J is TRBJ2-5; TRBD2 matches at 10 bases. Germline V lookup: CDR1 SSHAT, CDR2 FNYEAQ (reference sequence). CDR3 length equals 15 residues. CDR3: CASSAGLANQETQYF. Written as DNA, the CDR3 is TGTGCTAGCAGCGCGGGACTAGCGAATCAAGAGACCCAGTACTTC.

This chain's CDR3 is CAWAGARGYTF. DNA for the CDR3: TGTGCCTGGGCGGGGGCTCGTGGCTACACCTTC. This chain joins TRBV30 and TRBJ1-2; tentatively, D is TRBD1 (6 bases). Germline lookup yields CDR1 GTSNPN and CDR2 SVGIG (reference sequence). CDR3 length: 11 residues. Trimming removed 5 bases from V and 7 bases from J, with 11 bases in between.

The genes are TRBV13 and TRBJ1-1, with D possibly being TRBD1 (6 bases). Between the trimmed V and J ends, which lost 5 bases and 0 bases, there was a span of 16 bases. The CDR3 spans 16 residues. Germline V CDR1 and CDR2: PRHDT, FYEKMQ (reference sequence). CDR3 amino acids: CASSPPGHLLNTEAFF. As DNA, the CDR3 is TGTGCCAGCAGCCCACCGGGACACCTTTTGAACACTGAAGCTTTCTTT.

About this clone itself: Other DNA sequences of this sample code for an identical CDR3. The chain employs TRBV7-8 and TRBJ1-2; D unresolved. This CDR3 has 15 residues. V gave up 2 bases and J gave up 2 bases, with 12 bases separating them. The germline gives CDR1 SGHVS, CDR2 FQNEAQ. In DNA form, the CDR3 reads TGTGCCAGCAGCTTATCCGGCGGTTCGAACTATGGCTACACCTTC. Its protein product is CASSLSGGSNYGYTF.

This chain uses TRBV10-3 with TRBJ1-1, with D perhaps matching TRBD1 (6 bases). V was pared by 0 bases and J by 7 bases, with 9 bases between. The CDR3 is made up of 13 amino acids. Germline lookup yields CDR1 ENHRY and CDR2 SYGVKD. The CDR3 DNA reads TGTGCCATCAGTGAGTCCAGGGGCAGTGAAGCTTTCTTT. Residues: CAISESRGSEAFF.

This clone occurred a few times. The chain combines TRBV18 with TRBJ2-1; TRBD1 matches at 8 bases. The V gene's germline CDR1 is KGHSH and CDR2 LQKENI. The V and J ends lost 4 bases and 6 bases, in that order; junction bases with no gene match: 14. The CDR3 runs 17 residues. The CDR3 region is CASSRTSPGGESNEQFF. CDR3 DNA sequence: TGTGCCAGCTCACGGACCTCCCCAGGGGGCGAGAGCAATGAGCAGTTCTTC.

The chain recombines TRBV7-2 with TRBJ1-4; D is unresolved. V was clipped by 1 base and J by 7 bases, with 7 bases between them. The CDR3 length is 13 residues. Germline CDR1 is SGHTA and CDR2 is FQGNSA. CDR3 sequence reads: CASSLGRGEKLFF. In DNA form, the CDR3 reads TGTGCCAGCAGCTTAGGTCGGGGTGAAAAACTGTTTTTT.

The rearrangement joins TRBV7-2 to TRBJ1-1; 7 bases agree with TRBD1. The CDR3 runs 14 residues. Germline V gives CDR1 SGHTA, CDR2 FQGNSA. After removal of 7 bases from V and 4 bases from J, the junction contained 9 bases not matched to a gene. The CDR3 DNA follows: TGTGCCAGCAAGTATACAGGGGAGAGCACTGAAGCTTTCTTT. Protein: CASKYTGESTEAFF.

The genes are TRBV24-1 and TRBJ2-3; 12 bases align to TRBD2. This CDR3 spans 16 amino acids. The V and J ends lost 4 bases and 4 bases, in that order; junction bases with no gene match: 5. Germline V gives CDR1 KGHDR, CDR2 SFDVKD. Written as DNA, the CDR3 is TGTGCCACCAGTGAGCCGCTAGCGGGGGGGCCAGATACGCAGTATTTT. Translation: CATSEPLAGGPDTQYF.

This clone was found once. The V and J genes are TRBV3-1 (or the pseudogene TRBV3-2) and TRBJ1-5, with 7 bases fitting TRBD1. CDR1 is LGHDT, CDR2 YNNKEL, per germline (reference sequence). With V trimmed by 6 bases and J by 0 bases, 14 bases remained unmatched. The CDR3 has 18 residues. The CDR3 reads CASRLGQEAIYSNQPQHF. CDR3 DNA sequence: TGTGCCAGCAGACTTGGACAGGAGGCCATTTATAGCAATCAGCCCCAGCATTTT.

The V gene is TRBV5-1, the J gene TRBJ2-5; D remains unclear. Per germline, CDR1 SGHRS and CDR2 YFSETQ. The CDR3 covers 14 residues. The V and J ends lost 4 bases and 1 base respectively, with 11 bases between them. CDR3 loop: CASSLTNSQETQYF. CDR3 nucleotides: TGCGCCAGCAGCCTCACGAACAGCCAAGAGACCCAGTACTTC.

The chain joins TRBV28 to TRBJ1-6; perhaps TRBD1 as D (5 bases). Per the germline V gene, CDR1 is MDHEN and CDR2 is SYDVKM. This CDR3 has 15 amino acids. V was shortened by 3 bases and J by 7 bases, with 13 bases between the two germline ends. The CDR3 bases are TGTGCCAGCAGTTTTAAGGGGCTACAAAATTCACCCCTCCACTTT. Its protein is CASSFKGLQNSPLHF.

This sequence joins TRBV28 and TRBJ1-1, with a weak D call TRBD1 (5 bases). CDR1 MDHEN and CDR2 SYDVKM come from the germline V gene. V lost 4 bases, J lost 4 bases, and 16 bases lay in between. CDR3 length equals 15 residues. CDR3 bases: TGTGCCAGCAGTTCCCCCGGGGGGGGAGTCACTGAAGCTTTCTTT. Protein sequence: CASSSPGGGVTEAFF.

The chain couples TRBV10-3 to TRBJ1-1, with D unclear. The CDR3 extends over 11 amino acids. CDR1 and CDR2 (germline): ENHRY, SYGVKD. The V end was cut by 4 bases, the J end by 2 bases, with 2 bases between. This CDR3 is CAISANTEAFF. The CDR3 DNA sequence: TGTGCCATCAGTGCAAACACTGAAGCTTTCTTT.

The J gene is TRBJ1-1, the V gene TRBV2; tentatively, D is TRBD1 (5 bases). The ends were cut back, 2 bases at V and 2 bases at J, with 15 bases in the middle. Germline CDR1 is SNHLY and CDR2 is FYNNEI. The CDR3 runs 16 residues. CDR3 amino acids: CASSEWLVGLNTEAFF. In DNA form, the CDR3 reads TGTGCCAGCAGTGAATGGCTGGTGGGACTCAACACTGAAGCTTTCTTT.

DNA for the CDR3: TGTGCCAGTACCCCTCTCGGACTAGCGGGACCAAATGAGCAGTTCTTC. It translates to CASTPLGLAGPNEQFF. The chain uses TRBV13 and TRBJ2-1, with 12 bases identical to TRBD2. V trimming: 9 bases; J trimming: 7 bases; junction bases outside the gene matches: 13. From germline, CDR1 is PRHDT and CDR2 FYEKMQ (reference sequence). This CDR3 is built from 16 residues.

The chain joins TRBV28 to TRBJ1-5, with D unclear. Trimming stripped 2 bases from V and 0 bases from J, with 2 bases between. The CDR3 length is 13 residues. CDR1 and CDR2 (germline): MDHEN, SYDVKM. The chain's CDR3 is CASSLHSNQPQHF. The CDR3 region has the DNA TGTGCCAGCAGTTTACATAGCAATCAGCCCCAGCATTTT.

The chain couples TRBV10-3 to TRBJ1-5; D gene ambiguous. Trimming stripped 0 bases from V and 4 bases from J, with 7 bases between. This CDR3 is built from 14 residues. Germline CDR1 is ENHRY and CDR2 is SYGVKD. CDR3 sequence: CAISESGQNQPQHF. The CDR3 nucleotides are TGTGCCATCAGTGAGTCTGGCCAGAATCAGCCCCAGCATTTT.

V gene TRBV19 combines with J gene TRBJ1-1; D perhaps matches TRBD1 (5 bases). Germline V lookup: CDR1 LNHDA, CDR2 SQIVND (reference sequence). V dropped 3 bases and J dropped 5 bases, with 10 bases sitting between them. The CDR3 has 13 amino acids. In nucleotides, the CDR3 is TGTGCCAGTAGTATCAGGGTAGGGACTGAAGCTTTCTTT. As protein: CASSIRVGTEAFF.

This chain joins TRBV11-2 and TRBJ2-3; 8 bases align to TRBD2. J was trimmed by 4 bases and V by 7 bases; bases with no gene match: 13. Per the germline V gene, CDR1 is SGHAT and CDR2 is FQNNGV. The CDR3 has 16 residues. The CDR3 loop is CASTPSGQRGSDTQYF. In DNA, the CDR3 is TGTGCCAGCACCCCATCAGGCCAGCGGGGGTCAGATACGCAGTATTTT. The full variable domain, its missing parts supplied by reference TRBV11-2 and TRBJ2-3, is EAGVAQSPRYKIIEKRQSVAFWCNPISGHATLYWYQQILGQGPKLLIQFQNNGVVDDSQLPKDRFSAERLKGVDSTLKIQPAKLEDSAVYLCASTPSGQRGSDTQYFGPGTRLTVL.

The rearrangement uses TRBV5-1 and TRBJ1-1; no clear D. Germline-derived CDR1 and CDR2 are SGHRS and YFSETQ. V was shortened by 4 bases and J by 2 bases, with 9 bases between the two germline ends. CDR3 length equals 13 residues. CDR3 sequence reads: CASSPVGNTEAFF. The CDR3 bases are TGCGCCAGCAGCCCTGTGGGCAACACTGAAGCTTTCTTT. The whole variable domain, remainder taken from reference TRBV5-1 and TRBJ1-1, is KAGVTQTPRYLIKTRGQQVTLSCSPISGHRSVSWYQQTPGQGLQFLFEYFSETQRNKGNFPGRFSGRQFSNSRSEMNVSTLELGDSALYLCASSPVGNTEAFFGQGTRLTVV.

CDR3 nucleotides: TGTGCCAGCACGTGGGGGGGTGGCACTGAAGCTTTCTTT. Translation: CASTWGGGTEAFF. The rearrangement uses TRBV5-6 and TRBJ1-1; D may be TRBD1 (5 bases). This CDR3 contains 13 residues. Germline CDR1 reads SGHDT; CDR2 reads YYEEEE. The V gene lost 6 bases and the J gene lost 4 bases, with 13 bases spanning the gap.

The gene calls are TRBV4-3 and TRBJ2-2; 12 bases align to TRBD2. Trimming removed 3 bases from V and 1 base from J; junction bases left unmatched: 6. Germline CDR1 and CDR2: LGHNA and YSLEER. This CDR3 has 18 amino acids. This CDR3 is CASSQEVGLAGNTGELFF. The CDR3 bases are TGCGCCAGCAGCCAGGAGGTGGGACTAGCGGGGAACACCGGGGAGCTGTTTTTT.